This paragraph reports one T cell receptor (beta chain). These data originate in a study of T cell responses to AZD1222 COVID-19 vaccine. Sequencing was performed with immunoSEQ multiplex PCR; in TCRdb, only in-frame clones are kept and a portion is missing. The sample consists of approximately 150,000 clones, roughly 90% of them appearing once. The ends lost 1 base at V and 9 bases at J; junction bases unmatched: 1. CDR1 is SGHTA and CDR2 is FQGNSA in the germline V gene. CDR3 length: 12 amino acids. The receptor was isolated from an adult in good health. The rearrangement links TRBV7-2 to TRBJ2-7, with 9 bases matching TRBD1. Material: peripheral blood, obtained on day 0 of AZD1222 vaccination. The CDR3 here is CASSLDRGRQYF. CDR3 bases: TGTGCCAGCAGCTTAGACAGGGGGCGGCAGTACTTC.